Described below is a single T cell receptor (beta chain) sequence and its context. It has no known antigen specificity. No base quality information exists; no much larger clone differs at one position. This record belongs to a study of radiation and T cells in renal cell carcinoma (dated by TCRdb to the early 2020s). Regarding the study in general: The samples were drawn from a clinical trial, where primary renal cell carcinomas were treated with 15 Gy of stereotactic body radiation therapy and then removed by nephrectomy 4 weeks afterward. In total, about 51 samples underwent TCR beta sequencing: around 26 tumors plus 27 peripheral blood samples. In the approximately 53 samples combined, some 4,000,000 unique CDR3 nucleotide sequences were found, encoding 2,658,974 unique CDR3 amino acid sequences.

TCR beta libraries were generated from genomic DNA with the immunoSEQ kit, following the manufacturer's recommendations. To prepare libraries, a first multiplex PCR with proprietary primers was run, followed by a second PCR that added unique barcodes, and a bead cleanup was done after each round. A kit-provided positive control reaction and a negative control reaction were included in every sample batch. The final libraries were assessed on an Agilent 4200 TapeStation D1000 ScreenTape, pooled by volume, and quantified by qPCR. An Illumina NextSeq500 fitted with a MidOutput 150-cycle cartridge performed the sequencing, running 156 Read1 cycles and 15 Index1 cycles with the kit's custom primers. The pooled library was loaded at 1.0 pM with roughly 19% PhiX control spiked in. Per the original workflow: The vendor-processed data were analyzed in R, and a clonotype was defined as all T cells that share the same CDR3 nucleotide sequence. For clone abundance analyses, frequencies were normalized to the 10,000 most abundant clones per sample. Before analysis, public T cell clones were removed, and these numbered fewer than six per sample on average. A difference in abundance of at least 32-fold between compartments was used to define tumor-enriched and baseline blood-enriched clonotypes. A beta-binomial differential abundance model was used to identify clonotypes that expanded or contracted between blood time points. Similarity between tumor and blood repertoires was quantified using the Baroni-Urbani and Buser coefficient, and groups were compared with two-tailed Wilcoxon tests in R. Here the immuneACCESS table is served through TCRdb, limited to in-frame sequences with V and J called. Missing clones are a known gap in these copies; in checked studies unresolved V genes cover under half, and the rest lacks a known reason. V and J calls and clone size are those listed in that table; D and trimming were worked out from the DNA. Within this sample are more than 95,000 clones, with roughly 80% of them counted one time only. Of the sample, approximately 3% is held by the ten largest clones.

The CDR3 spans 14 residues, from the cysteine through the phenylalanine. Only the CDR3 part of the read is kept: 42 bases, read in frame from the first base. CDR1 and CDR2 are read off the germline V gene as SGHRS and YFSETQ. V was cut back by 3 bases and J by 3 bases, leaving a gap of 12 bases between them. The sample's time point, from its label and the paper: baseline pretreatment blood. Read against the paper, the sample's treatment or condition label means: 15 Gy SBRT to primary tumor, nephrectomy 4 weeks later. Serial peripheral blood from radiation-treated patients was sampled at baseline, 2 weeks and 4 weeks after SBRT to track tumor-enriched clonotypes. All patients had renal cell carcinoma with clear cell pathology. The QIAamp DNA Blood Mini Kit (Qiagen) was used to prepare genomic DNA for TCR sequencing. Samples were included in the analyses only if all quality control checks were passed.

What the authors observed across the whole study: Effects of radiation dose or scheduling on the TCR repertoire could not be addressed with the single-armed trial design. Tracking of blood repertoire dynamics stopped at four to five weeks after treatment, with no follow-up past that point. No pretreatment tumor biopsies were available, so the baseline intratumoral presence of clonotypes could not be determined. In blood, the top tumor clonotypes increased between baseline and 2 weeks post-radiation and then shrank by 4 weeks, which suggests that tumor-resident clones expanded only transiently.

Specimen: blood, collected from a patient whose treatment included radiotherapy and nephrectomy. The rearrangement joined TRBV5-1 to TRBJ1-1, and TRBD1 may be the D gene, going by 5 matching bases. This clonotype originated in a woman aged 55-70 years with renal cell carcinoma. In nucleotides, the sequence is TGCGCCAGCAGCTCCGACAGCTCTTACACTGAAGCTTTCTTT. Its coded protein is CASSSDSSYTEAFF.